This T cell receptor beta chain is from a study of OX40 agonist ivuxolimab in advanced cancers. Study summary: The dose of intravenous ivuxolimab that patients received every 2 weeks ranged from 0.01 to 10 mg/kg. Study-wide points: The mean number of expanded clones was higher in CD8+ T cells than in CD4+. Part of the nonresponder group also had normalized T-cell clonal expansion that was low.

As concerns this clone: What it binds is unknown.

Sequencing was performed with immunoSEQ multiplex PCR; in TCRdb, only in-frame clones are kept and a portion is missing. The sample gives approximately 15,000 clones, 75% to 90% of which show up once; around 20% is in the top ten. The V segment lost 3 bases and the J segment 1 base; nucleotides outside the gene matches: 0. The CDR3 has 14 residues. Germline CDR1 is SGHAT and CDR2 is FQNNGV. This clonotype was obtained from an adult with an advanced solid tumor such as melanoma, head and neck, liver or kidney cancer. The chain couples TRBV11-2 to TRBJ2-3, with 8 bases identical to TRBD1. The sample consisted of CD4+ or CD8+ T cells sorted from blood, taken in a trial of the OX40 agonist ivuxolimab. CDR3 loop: CASSLDRGTDTQYF. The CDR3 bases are TGTGCCAGCAGCTTGGACAGGGGCACAGATACGCAGTATTTT.